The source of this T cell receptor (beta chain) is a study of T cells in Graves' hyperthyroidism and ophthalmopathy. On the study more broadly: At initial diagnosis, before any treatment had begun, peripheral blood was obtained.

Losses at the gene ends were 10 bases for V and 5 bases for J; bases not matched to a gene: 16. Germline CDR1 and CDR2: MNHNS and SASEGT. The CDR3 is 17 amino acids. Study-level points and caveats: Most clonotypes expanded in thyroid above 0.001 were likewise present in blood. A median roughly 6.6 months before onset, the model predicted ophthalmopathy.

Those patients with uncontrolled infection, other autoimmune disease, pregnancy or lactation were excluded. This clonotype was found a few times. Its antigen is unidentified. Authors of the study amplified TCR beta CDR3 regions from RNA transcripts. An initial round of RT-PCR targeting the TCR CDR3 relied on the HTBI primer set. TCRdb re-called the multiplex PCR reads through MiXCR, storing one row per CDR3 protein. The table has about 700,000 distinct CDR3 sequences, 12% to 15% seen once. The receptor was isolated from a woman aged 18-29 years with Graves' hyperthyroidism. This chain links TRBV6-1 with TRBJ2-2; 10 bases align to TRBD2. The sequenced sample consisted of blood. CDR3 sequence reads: CATLAGDSFWGTGELFF. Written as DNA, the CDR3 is TGTGCCACCCTAGCGGGGGACTCGTTCTGGGGGACCGGGGAGCTGTTTTTT.